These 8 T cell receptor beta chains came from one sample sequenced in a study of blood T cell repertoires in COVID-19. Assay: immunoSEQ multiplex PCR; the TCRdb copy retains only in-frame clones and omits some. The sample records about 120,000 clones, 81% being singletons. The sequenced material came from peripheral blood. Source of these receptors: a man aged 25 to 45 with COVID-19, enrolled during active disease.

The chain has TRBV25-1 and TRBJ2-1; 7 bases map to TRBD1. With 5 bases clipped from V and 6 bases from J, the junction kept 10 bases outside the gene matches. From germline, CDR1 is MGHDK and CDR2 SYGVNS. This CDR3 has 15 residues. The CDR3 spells CASSPRGHVVNEQFF. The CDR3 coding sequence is TGTGCCAGCAGTCCTAGGGGGCACGTCGTCAATGAGCAGTTCTTC. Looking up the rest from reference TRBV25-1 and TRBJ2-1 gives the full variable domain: EADIYQTPRYLVIGTGKKITLECSQTMGHDKMYWYQQDPGMELHLIHYSYGVNSTEKGDLSSESTVSRIRTEHFPLTLESARPSHTSQYLCASSPRGHVVNEQFFGPGTRLTVL.

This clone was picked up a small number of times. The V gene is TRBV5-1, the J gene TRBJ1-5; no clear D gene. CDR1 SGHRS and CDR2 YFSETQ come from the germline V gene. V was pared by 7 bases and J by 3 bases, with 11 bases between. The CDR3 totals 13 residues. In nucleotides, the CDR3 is TGCGCCAGCCGAGAGGAGGTCAATCAGCCCCAGCATTTT. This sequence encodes CASREEVNQPQHF.

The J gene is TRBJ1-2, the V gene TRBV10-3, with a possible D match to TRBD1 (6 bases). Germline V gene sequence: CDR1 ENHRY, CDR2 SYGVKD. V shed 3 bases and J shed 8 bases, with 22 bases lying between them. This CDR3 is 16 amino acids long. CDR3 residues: CAISDSEQGWHYGYTF. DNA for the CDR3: TGTGCCATCAGTGATAGTGAACAGGGATGGCATTACGGCTACACCTTC.

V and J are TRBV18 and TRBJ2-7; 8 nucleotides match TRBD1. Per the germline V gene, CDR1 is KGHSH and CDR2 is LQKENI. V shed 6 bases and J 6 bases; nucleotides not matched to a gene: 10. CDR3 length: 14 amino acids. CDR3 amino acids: CASSQGQVGGEQYF. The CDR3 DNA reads TGTGCCAGCTCTCAGGGACAGGTTGGGGGCGAGCAGTACTTC. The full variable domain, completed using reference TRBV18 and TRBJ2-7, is NAGVMQNPRHLVRRRGQEARLRCSPMKGHSHVYWYRQLPEEGLKFMVYLQKENIIDESGMPKERFSAEFPKEGPSILRIQQVVRGDSAAYFCASSQGQVGGEQYFGPGTRLTVT.

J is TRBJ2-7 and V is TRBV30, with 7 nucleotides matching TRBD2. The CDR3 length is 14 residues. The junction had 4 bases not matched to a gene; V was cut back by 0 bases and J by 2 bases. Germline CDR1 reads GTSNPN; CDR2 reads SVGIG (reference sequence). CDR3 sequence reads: CAWSVRGETYEQYF. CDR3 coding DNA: TGTGCCTGGAGTGTACGGGGGGAGACCTACGAGCAGTACTTC. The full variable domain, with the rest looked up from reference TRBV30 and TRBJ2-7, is SQTIHQWPATLVQPVGSPLSLECTVEGTSNPNLYWYRQAAGRGLQLLFYSVGIGQISSEVPQNLSASRPQDRQFILSSKKLLLSDSGFYLCAWSVRGETYEQYFGPGTRLTVT.

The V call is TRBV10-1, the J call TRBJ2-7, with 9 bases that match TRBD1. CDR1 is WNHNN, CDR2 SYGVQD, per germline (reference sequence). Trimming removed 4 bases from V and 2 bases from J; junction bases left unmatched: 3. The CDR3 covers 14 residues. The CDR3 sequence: CASSGDRAPYEQYF. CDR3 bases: TGCGCCAGCAGTGGGGACAGGGCCCCCTACGAGCAGTACTTC.

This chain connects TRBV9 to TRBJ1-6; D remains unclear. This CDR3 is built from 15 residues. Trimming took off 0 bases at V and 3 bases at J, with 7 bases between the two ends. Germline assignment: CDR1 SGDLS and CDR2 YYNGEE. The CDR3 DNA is TGTGCCAGCAGCGTAGATCGGTACTATAATTCACCCCTCCACTTT. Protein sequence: CASSVDRYYNSPLHF.

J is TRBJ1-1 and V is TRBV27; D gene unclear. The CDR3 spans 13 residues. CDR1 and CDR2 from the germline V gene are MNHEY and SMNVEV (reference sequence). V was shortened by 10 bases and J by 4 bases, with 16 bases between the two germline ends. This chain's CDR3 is CATRGGWGTEAFF. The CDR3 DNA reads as TGTGCCACCCGGGGAGGCTGGGGCACTGAAGCTTTCTTT.